Described below is a single T cell receptor beta chain sequence and its context. This receptor's antigen is unknown. No base quality values were provided; no much bigger clone lies one nucleotide off. TCRbeta CDR3 regions were amplified from genomic DNA by means of the immunoSEQ Assay, a bias-controlled multiplex PCR. The source study handled its data this way. The number of nucleated cells in each sample was estimated from the amplification of reference gene primers within the assay. Sequence reads were collapsed and filtered to measure the absolute abundance of every unique TCRbeta CDR3 rearrangement. For each sample, productive Simpson clonality was calculated by taking the square root of Simpson's diversity index across productive rearrangements. TCRdb stores this immuneACCESS table with in-frame sequences only. Part of the clones is absent; in the studies checked, under half of the shortfall reflects unresolved V genes, and no reason is known for the rest. The V and J calls and clone size come from that table; D and trimming were worked out from the DNA. The sample includes about 160,000 clones, with roughly 80% observed a single time. Of the sample, around 3.7% falls within the top ten clones.

The data belong to a study of blood T cell repertoires in COVID-19 (dated by TCRdb to 2018 to 2021). With regard to the full study: Samples from collaborators originated in the United States, Italy and Spain and spanned both the acute and convalescent phases of COVID-19. The material from the prospective study consisted of cDNA or gDNA derived from T cells, B-cell-depleted T cells, or PBMCs. The dataset comprised deeply sampled blood TCRbeta repertoires from subjects exposed to, actively infected with, or recovered from COVID-19. The repertoires were made available in a free public database intended to serve as a resource for research on the immune response to SARS-CoV-2. The samples were drawn from two sources: the first 160 participants of the ongoing ImmuneRACE study, and approximately 1,300 subjects contributed by 6 global collaborators. The sample metadata nearly always contained a de-identified subject ID, COVID-19 status, age in years and sex. Where available, HLA class I and class II types were obtained from metadata supplied by the sample provider rather than from assay-based typing. General findings and caveats noted by the study authors: How much clinical and demographic metadata was included differed by source and by participant, and the metadata was provided uncurated.

CDR1 and CDR2 were assigned from the germline V gene as SGHTS and YDEGEE. Trimming removed 3 bases from V and 2 bases from J; the gene matches leave 3 bases unexplained. Including the terminal cysteine and phenylalanine, the CDR3 comprises 14 residues. The only DNA kept is the CDR3, 42 bases in frame from the first base. Enrolling through a virtual design, the prospective study's participants ranged in age from roughly 18 to 89 years and lived across 24 United States geographic areas. Cohort assignment in the prospective study relied on participant-reported clinical history from a screening survey and a study questionnaire. Recovered participants in ImmuneRACE Cohort 3 were defined by two consecutive negative NP/OP PCR tests, clearance by a healthcare professional, or resolution of symptoms. In the prospective study, mobile phlebotomists collected whole blood, serum and a nasopharyngeal or oropharyngeal swab from each participant. Prospective study participants could optionally give additional blood draws and questionnaires over an approximately two-month period. Before DNA extraction, prospective study blood samples were shipped either frozen or at room temperature.

The sequence derives from a woman in her fifties or sixties who had recovered from COVID-19. Recombination linked TRBV5-8 to TRBJ2-5, with 8 junctional bases fitting TRBD1. Sequencing input: PBMCs or T cells enriched from blood (not recorded which). The CDR3 loop reads CASSSGQGQETQYF. The nucleotide sequence is given as TGTGCCAGCAGCTCCGGACAGGGACAAGAGACCCAGTACTTC. The CDR3 plus the reference TRBV5-8 and TRBJ2-5 genes for the other parts give the full variable domain: EAGVTQSPTHLIKTRGQQATLRCSPISGHTSVYWYQQALGLGLQFLLWYDEGEERNRGNFPPRFSGRQFPNYSSELNVNALELEDSALYLCASSSGQGQETQYFGPGTRLLVL.